Included here is one T cell receptor beta chain sequence, with context. This sample stems from a study of Ad26.COV2.S vaccination and SARS-CoV-2 variants. Study as a whole: The study gave Ad26.COV2.S intramuscularly, once or twice 56 days apart.

Treatment indicated: roughly 19 received Ad26.COV2.S at low or high dose, single or two shots; several received placebo; per-sample allocation not given. Sampling was performed 63 days after the first vaccine or placebo injection. The ends were cut back, 2 bases at V and 0 bases at J, with 16 bases in the middle. The germline V gene encodes CDR1 SGHAT and CDR2 FQNNGV. The CDR3 is 18 residues long. Here immunoSEQ multiplex PCR was the method, and the copy in TCRdb shows in-frame clones only, minus some. The sample consists of some 450,000 clones, around 91% of them appearing once. The specimen comprised peripheral blood, sampled in a trial of Ad26.COV2.S vaccine versus placebo. The receptor was derived from a person aged 18-60 years who received the Ad26.COV2.S COVID-19 vaccine or a placebo. V gene TRBV11-2 combines with J gene TRBJ2-2; the D is unclear. The CDR3 bases are TGTGCCAGCAGCTTAAGACCGCTAACACTGACGAACACCGGGGAGCTGTTTTTT. Translating it yields CASSLRPLTLTNTGELFF. The full variable domain, completed using reference TRBV11-2 and TRBJ2-2, is EAGVAQSPRYKIIEKRQSVAFWCNPISGHATLYWYQQILGQGPKLLIQFQNNGVVDDSQLPKDRFSAERLKGVDSTLKIQPAKLEDSAVYLCASSLRPLTLTNTGELFFGEGSRLTVL.